This TCR beta chain was recovered during a study of vaccination and CD4 T cells after COVID-19. A note on this clonotype: Its antigen is as yet unknown.

CDR3 length: 15 residues. The V gene's germline CDR1 is SGHAT and CDR2 FQNNGV. V was shortened by 0 bases and J by 0 bases, with 8 bases between the two germline ends. Treatment noted: approximately 9-day PBMC culture with coronavirus spike peptide pools or control peptides (ViraFEST assay). Cultured CD4+ T cell DNA underwent sequencing with the Oncomine TCR Beta short-read assay. Each CDR3 protein gets one entry after TCRdb re-called the PCR reads with MiXCR. Among approximately 24,000 distinct CDR3 sequences listed, under 70% were seen once. Sequenced input: CD4+ T cells from blood, cultured in vitro. The TCR comes from a human donor who had recovered from COVID-19. J is TRBJ1-1 and V is TRBV11-2; D is perhaps TRBD1 (6 bases). The CDR3 sequence: CASSLDHRVNTEAFF. The DNA of the CDR3 is TGTGCCAGCAGCTTAGACCACAGGGTGAACACTGAAGCTTTCTTT.